The T cell receptor beta chain under discussion was sequenced for a study of human T cells and chemical hapten exposure. About the research overall: Scalp application of diphenylcyclopropenone was performed weekly in patients across the entire approximately 25-week study.

Germline CDR1 is MDHEN and CDR2 is SYDVKM. Between the trimmed V and J ends, which lost 7 bases and 2 bases, there was a span of 12 bases. This CDR3 has 14 amino acids. One entry per CDR3 protein results from TCRdb running MiXCR on the RACE reads. The table includes roughly 64,000 distinct CDR3 sequences, around 10% detected once. Time point defined: patch test 3, about 24 weeks after DPC sensitization. Treatment denoted: therapeutic diphenylcyclopropenone sensitization with weekly scalp DPC. Here the sequenced sample was whole blood, taken in connection with sensitization to the hapten diphenylcyclopropenone (DPC). This clonotype was sampled from a woman in her twenties or thirties with alopecia areata. Some clones in this sample may be carry-over from other donors' samples. The chain joins TRBV28 to TRBJ1-5; D unclear. The CDR3 DNA follows: TGTGCCAGCACCCCCCACGATGGCAATCAGCCCCAGCATTTT. This gives the protein CASTPHDGNQPQHF.